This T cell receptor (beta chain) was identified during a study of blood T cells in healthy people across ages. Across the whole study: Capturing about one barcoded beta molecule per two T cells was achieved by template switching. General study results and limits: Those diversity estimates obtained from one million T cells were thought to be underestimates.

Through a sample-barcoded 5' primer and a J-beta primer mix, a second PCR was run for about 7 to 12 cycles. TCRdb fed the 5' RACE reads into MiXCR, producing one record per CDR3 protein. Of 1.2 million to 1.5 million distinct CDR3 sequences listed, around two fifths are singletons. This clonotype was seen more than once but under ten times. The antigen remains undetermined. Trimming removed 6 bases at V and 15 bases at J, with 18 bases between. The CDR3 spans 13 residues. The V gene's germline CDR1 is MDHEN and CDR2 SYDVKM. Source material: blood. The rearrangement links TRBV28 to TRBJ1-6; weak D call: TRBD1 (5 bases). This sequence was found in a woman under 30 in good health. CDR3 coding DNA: TGTGCCAGCAGATTTTTACTTGACAGATACCTCCACTTT. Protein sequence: CASRFLLDRYLHF.